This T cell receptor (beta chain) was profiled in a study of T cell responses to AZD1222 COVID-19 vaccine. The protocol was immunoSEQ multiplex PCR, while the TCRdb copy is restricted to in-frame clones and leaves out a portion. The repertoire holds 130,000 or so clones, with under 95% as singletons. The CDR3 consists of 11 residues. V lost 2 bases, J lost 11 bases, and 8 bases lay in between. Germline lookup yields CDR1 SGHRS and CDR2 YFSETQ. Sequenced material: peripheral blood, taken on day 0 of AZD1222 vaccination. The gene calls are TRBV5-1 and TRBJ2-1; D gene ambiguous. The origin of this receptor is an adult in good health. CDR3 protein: CASSFGSQQFF. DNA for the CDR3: TGCGCCAGCAGCTTTGGCTCGCAGCAGTTCTTC.